The entry that follows covers one TCR beta chain sequence. Its specificity is unknown. The ends lost 6 bases at V and 5 bases at J; junction bases unmatched: 0. The CDR3 length is 12 residues. Germline V gene data show CDR1 as WNHNN and CDR2 as SYGVQD (reference sequence). 60 Vbeta and 13 Jbeta primers were used in PCR. Sequencing was performed with immunoSEQ multiplex PCR; in TCRdb, only in-frame clones are kept and a portion is missing. The profile shows around 230,000 clones, about 85% of them singletons. This specimen belongs to a study of cytomegalovirus exposure and HLA in healthy donors. General study points: In a later analysis, specific HLA alleles were associated with some 16,000 TCR beta sequences at a 0.05 false discovery rate. The study flagged approximately 180 TCR beta chains as cytomegalovirus-associated.

The source material was PBMCs. This TCR was sampled from a girl aged 2-10 years in good health and CMV-seronegative. The chain links TRBV10-1 to TRBJ2-7; 11 positions agree with TRBD2. CDR3 nucleotides: TGCGCCAGCAGACTAGCGGGAGACGAGCAGTACTTC. Translating it yields CASRLAGDEQYF.